A selection of T cell receptor beta chains follows, all from one sample in a study of T cell clonotyping in hematopoietic cell transplantation. Clones were read by immunoSEQ multiplex PCR, and TCRdb kept only the in-frame ones, dropping some. Of approximately 6,200 clones detected, just over 90% appear once; the ten largest clones hold around 45%. Here the sequenced sample was peripheral blood mononuclear cells, taken 100 days after allogeneic stem cell transplant. The origin of the receptors is a female patient between 50 and 60 years old who had an allogeneic stem cell transplant from a related donor, so the T cells may come from the graft donor. Some clones in this sample may be carry-over from other donors' samples. Each CDR3 is given with its conserved first and last residue. A D gene is named only where the DNA matches it firmly. Expanded clones are given a class, and other clones once, few, many or no size at all.

size: -; D: -; V: TRBV5-1; J: TRBJ2-3; DNA: TGCGCCAGCAGCTCCGGGAGCTCGGATACGCAGTATTTT; CDR3: CASSSGSSDTQYF
size: -; D: -; V: TRBV2; J: TRBJ1-1; DNA: TGTGCCAGCAGTATCGCCAGGCGGGGCACTGAAGCTTTCTTT; CDR3: CASSIARRGTEAFF
size: -; D: TRBD1; V: TRBV5-4; J: TRBJ1-6; DNA: TGTGCCAGCAGCTTGCGGAGGACAGGGGATTCACCCCTCCACTTT; CDR3: CASSLRRTGDSPLHF
size: -; D: -; V: TRBV7-9; J: TRBJ1-1; DNA: TGTGCCAGCAGCTTAGGTGGCGGGTCCACTGAAGCTTTCTTT; CDR3: CASSLGGGSTEAFF
size: -; D: -; V: TRBV5-6; J: TRBJ1-2; DNA: TGTGCCAGCAGCTCGGGACAAGCCTATGGCTACACCTTC; CDR3: CASSSGQAYGYTF
size: -; D: -; V: TRBV9; J: TRBJ1-2; DNA: TGTGCCAGCAGCCCCGCGGGGGGCGAGACCTGGCCCACCTTC; CDR3: CASSPAGGETWPTF
size: -; D: -; V: TRBV28; J: TRBJ1-1; DNA: TGTGCCAGCAGTTTAGGAGGGGTGAACACTGAAGCTTTCTTT; CDR3: CASSLGGVNTEAFF
size: -; D: -; V: TRBV5-1; J: TRBJ2-3; DNA: TGCGCCAGCAGCTTGGGCGGGATCACAGATACGCAGTATTTT; CDR3: CASSLGGITDTQYF
size: -; D: TRBD2; V: TRBV7-9; J: TRBJ2-7; DNA: TGTGCCAGCAGGGGAGCGGGAGGGCCGGGCGAGCAGTACTTC; CDR3: CASRGAGGPGEQYF
size: medium-sized; D: -; V: TRBV5-1; J: TRBJ2-2; DNA: TGCGCCAGCAGCCCGACAACGATGAACACCGGGGAGCTGTTTTTT; CDR3: CASSPTTMNTGELFF
size: -; D: TRBD1; V: TRBV28; J: TRBJ2-5; DNA: TGTGCCAGTAGACGGGACAGGGGTGAGACCCAGTACTTC; CDR3: CASRRDRGETQYF
size: -; D: TRBD1; V: TRBV28; J: TRBJ1-3; DNA: TGTGCCAGCAGTTTATCCGGGACAGGTACTGGAAACACCATATATTTT; CDR3: CASSLSGTGTGNTIYF
size: -; D: -; V: TRBV19; J: TRBJ1-5; DNA: TGTGCCAGTAGTATACAGGGAGTTCAGCCCCAGCATTTT; CDR3: CASSIQGVQPQHF
size: -; D: -; V: TRBV7-6; J: TRBJ2-3; DNA: TGTGCCAGCAGCTTAGGGGACCTTCCGCGGGATACGCAGTATTTT; CDR3: CASSLGDLPRDTQYF
size: -; D: TRBD1; V: TRBV6-6; J: TRBJ2-7; DNA: TGTGCCAGCACCTACGGGCTACAGGGGGCCTACGAGCAGTACTTC; CDR3: CASTYGLQGAYEQYF
size: -; D: -; V: TRBV5-1; J: TRBJ2-2; DNA: TGCGCCAGCAGCTTGTCGGGGGTCGGGACCGGGGAGCTGTTTTTT; CDR3: CASSLSGVGTGELFF
size: -; D: -; V: TRBV30; J: TRBJ2-7; DNA: TGTGCCTGGAGTCATGCGGCTAGCCATTACTCCTACGAGCAGTACTTC; CDR3: CAWSHAASHYSYEQYF
size: -; D: TRBD1; V: TRBV2; J: TRBJ1-3; DNA: TGTGCCAGCAGTTCAGGGACAGGGGCTGGAAACACCATATATTTT; CDR3: CASSSGTGAGNTIYF
size: -; D: TRBD1; V: TRBV27; J: TRBJ2-7; DNA: TGTGCCAGCAGCTGGACAGGGTCCTACGAGCAGTACTTC; CDR3: CASSWTGSYEQYF
size: -; D: -; V: TRBV5-1; J: TRBJ2-7; DNA: TGCGCCAGCGTCCAGGACACAGAAGGCCACGAGCAGTACTTC; CDR3: CASVQDTEGHEQYF
size: -; D: -; V: TRBV5-1; J: TRBJ1-1; DNA: TGCGCCAGCAGCTTGCTGGGACTGAACACTGAAGCTTTCTTT; CDR3: CASSLLGLNTEAFF
size: few; D: TRBD1; V: TRBV7-6; J: TRBJ1-1; DNA: TGTGCCAGCAGCTTAGAAGGGGGCCTCACTGAAGCTTTCTTT; CDR3: CASSLEGGLTEAFF
size: -; D: TRBD1; V: TRBV7-9; J: TRBJ1-1; DNA: TGTGCCAGCAGCGGGGACAGGCTCGACACTGAAGCTTTCTTT; CDR3: CASSGDRLDTEAFF
size: -; D: -; V: TRBV4-2; J: TRBJ1-5; DNA: TGTGCCAGCAGCCAAGATTCCAAATATCAGCCCCAGCATTTT; CDR3: CASSQDSKYQPQHF
size: -; D: TRBD1; V: TRBV29-1; J: TRBJ2-5; DNA: TGCAGCGCCGACGACGACAGGGACCAAGAGACCCAGTACTTC; CDR3: CSADDDRDQETQYF
size: -; D: TRBD1; V: TRBV5-6; J: TRBJ1-2; DNA: TGTGCCAGCCGTCAGGGACAGAGTTACTATGGCTACACCTTC; CDR3: CASRQGQSYYGYTF
size: -; D: -; V: TRBV11-2; J: TRBJ2-1; DNA: TGTGCCAGCAGCAAAACTAGAACCAGCGAGCAGTTCTTC; CDR3: CASSKTRTSEQFF
size: -; D: -; V: TRBV11-3; J: TRBJ2-3; DNA: TGTGCCAGCAGCCCGCAACTAGGAGGTACGCAGTATTTT; CDR3: CASSPQLGGTQYF
size: -; D: -; V: TRBV6-1; J: TRBJ1-2; DNA: TGTGCCAGCAGTGAACCCACAGCGGTACAGCCCTATGGCTACACCTTC; CDR3: CASSEPTAVQPYGYTF
size: -; D: -; V: TRBV19; J: TRBJ2-7; DNA: TGTGCCAGTAGTCCATCAACTAGGAGGGGCTACGAGCAGTACTTC; CDR3: CASSPSTRRGYEQYF
size: -; D: -; V: TRBV7-9; J: TRBJ1-2; DNA: TGTGCCAGCAGCTTAAGTGCAGGACAAGGCTACACCTTC; CDR3: CASSLSAGQGYTF
size: -; D: -; V: TRBV25-1; J: TRBJ2-7; DNA: TGTGCCAGCAGTGAATACGGGCGCGGGGACGAGCAGTACTTC; CDR3: CASSEYGRGDEQYF
size: -; D: -; V: TRBV28; J: TRBJ1-1; DNA: TGTGCCAGCAGCAGAGAAGGAGGTCGGTCGGCTTTCTTT; CDR3: CASSREGGRSAFF
size: -; D: -; V: TRBV7-2; J: TRBJ1-5; DNA: TGTGCCAGCAGCTTGGCCTACGGGCTTCGGGGCGGGTTGAATCAGCCCCAGCATTTT; CDR3: CASSLAYGLRGGLNQPQHF
size: -; D: -; V: TRBV2; J: TRBJ1-4; DNA: TGTGCCAGCAGTCAAAGTATGAACCTTGAAAAACTGTTTTTT; CDR3: CASSQSMNLEKLFF
size: -; D: -; V: TRBV4-1; J: TRBJ1-4; DNA: TGCGCCAGCTCTCATGGAAAACTGTTTTTT; CDR3: CASSHGKLFF
size: -; D: TRBD1; V: TRBV7-8; J: TRBJ1-5; DNA: TGTGCCAGCAGCTTAGGAGGGGACAGGAGGGTGCAGCCCCAGCATTTT; CDR3: CASSLGGDRRVQPQHF
size: once; D: -; V: TRBV5-4; J: TRBJ2-3; DNA: TGTGCCAGCAGCTTGTCGCTTACAGGCACAGATACGCAGTATTTT; CDR3: CASSLSLTGTDTQYF
size: -; D: -; V: TRBV7-2; J: TRBJ1-6; DNA: TGTGCCAGCAGCTTACGCCAGGGGATGAGCTCCTATAATTCACCCCTCCACTTT; CDR3: CASSLRQGMSSYNSPLHF
size: -; D: -; V: TRBV11-2; J: TRBJ1-6; DNA: TGTGCCAGCAGCTTAGTATTCGGAGGGGTAAATTCACCCCTCCACTTT; CDR3: CASSLVFGGVNSPLHF
size: -; D: -; V: TRBV6-1; J: TRBJ2-7; DNA: TGTGCCAGCAGTGAAGTTCCCGGGGCTAGCTCCTACGAGCAGTACTTC; CDR3: CASSEVPGASSYEQYF